These 20 T cell receptor beta chains were sequenced from one sample in a study of cytomegalovirus exposure and HLA in healthy donors. With 60 Vbeta and 13 Jbeta primers, the PCR was carried out. Repertoires were generated with immunoSEQ multiplex PCR, while TCRdb's copy carries only in-frame clones and drops some. The sample contains 60,000 to 70,000 clones, roughly 75% of which appear only once. Sequenced sample: PBMCs. Every receptor here comes from a woman under 40 in good health and CMV-seronegative.

This chain links TRBV4-2 with TRBJ2-5; perhaps TRBD2 as D (6 bases). The CDR3 extends over 18 amino acids. Per the germline V gene, CDR1 is LGHNA and CDR2 is YNFKEQ. The ends were cut back, 0 bases at V and 5 bases at J, with 22 bases in the middle. Written as DNA, the CDR3 is TGTGCCAGCAGCCAAGAATCCTCGCGGGATAAGATTAGGGAGACCCAGTACTTC. This translates into CASSQESSRDKIRETQYF.

The chain has TRBV6-5 and TRBJ2-7, with 9 bases matching TRBD1. The J segment lost 4 bases and the V segment lost 4 bases, leaving 8 bases of the junction unmatched. CDR3 length: 15 residues. The germline gives CDR1 MNHEY, CDR2 SVGAGI. Here the CDR3 DNA reads TGTGCCAGCAGTTCAACAGGGGGCGAGATGTACGAGCAGTACTTC. Protein product: CASSSTGGEMYEQYF.

This chain uses TRBV30 with TRBJ1-5, with a tentative D call TRBD1 (6 bases). The ends were cut back, 0 bases at V and 8 bases at J, with 14 bases in the middle. CDR1 and CDR2 (germline): GTSNPN, SVGIG (reference sequence). This CDR3 is 14 amino acids long. Here the CDR3 DNA reads TGTGCCTGGAGTGTGACAGGCGCCCTGGAGCCCCAGCATTTT. It yields the protein CAWSVTGALEPQHF.

The V call is TRBV11-2, the J call TRBJ2-3; 9 bases are shared with TRBD1. CDR1 is SGHAT, CDR2 FQNNGV, per germline. The ends lost 5 bases at V and 1 base at J; junction bases unmatched: 4. The CDR3 loop spans 15 amino acids. Written as DNA, the CDR3 is TGTGCCAGCAGCCCCGGGGACAGGGGCACAGATACGCAGTATTTT. This encodes CASSPGDRGTDTQYF. Based on the CDR3 plus reference TRBV11-2 and TRBJ2-3, the full variable domain is EAGVAQSPRYKIIEKRQSVAFWCNPISGHATLYWYQQILGQGPKLLIQFQNNGVVDDSQLPKDRFSAERLKGVDSTLKIQPAKLEDSAVYLCASSPGDRGTDTQYFGPGTRLTVL.

The rearrangement joins TRBV5-1 to TRBJ1-1; TRBD1 is a possible D gene (5 bases). Germline V gene lookup returns CDR1 SGHRS and CDR2 YFSETQ. CDR3 size: 13 residues. V was cut by 2 bases and J by 1 base, with 6 bases left in between. CDR3 loop: CASSFTGNTEAFF. In DNA form, the CDR3 reads TGCGCCAGCAGCTTTACAGGGAACACTGAAGCTTTCTTT. The complete variable domain, with remaining parts taken from reference TRBV5-1 and TRBJ1-1, reads KAGVTQTPRYLIKTRGQQVTLSCSPISGHRSVSWYQQTPGQGLQFLFEYFSETQRNKGNFPGRFSGRQFSNSRSEMNVSTLELGDSALYLCASSFTGNTEAFFGQGTRLTVV.

V is TRBV18 and J is TRBJ1-5, with TRBD1 matching 7 bases. CDR3 length: 11 amino acids. Trimming cost V 5 bases and J 12 bases; bases outside gene matches: 4. Germline values: CDR1 KGHSH, CDR2 LQKENI. The CDR3 sequence is CASSADRDQHF. CDR3 nucleotide sequence: TGTGCCAGCTCAGCCGACAGGGACCAGCATTTT.

The gene calls are TRBV7-6 and TRBJ1-4, with D perhaps matching TRBD1 (6 bases). CDR1 and CDR2 from the germline V gene are SGHVS and FNYEAQ. V gave up 2 bases and J gave up 7 bases, with 14 bases separating them. The CDR3 covers 15 residues. The CDR3 bases are TGTGCCAGCAGCTTATCTGGGGGGGCCGGTGAAAAACTGTTTTTT. As protein: CASSLSGGAGEKLFF.

This clone has a single count. The rearrangement joins TRBV6-5 to TRBJ1-1; the D is unclear. Germline CDR1 MNHEY, CDR2 SVGAGI. The CDR3 runs 13 residues. Trimming took off 0 bases at V and 1 base at J, with 3 bases between the two ends. The CDR3 DNA sequence: TGTGCCAGCAGTTACTCCCAGAACACTGAAGCTTTCTTT. Its protein product is CASSYSQNTEAFF.

V usage is TRBV9 and J usage is TRBJ1-2, with TRBD1 as a possible D gene (6 bases). The CDR3 runs 15 residues. Germline V gene data show CDR1 as SGDLS and CDR2 as YYNGEE. The germline V and J ends were trimmed by 2 bases and 5 bases, with 16 bases remaining between them. CDR3 coding DNA: TGTGCCAGCAGCGTCCGGGTGGGGGGGGCGTATGGCTACACCTTC. This sequence encodes CASSVRVGGAYGYTF.

This sequence joins TRBV28 and TRBJ2-3, with 8 nucleotides matching TRBD2. There are 14 residues in the CDR3. Germline lookup yields CDR1 MDHEN and CDR2 SYDVKM. V gave up 5 bases and J gave up 3 bases; unmatched junction bases: 4. In DNA, the CDR3 is TGTGCCAGCAGTCTCAGCGGGAGTACAGATACGCAGTATTTT. Translated, it gives CASSLSGSTDTQYF.

The rearrangement joins TRBV29-1 to TRBJ2-7, with no clear D. Germline V gives CDR1 SQVTM, CDR2 ANQGSEA. The CDR3 is 11 residues long. The ends were cut back, 3 bases at V and 3 bases at J, with 6 bases in the middle. As DNA, the CDR3 is TGCAGCGTTGACGCCGGCTACGAGCAGTACTTC. Translated: CSVDAGYEQYF.

The chain has TRBV5-4 and TRBJ1-2; tentative D call: TRBD1 (6 bases). CDR1 and CDR2 (germline): SGHNT, YYREEE (reference sequence). The CDR3 has 14 residues. The ends were cut back, 2 bases at V and 4 bases at J, with 12 bases in the middle. In DNA, the CDR3 is TGTGCCAGCAGCTTCCGGGACACTCGCTATGGCTACACCTTC. Protein: CASSFRDTRYGYTF.

The table lists this clone with a count of one. This sequence joins TRBV21-1 and TRBJ1-2; the D call TRBD1 from the table was never checked on the DNA. TRBV21-1 is noted as a pseudogene. The CDR3 totals 15 residues. CDR3 DNA: TGTGCCAGCAGCTTTAGACAGGGGGCTAACTATGGCTACACCTTC. This sequence encodes CASSFRQGANYGYTF.

This chain links TRBV29-1 with TRBJ2-1; 9 positions match TRBD1. Trimming took 3 bases from V and 9 from J; bases not matched to a gene: 12. Germline V gene lookup returns CDR1 SQVTM and CDR2 ANQGSEA. This CDR3 is built from 15 residues. The CDR3 reads CSVDIGQGQGGEQFF. The CDR3 nucleotides read TGCAGCGTTGATATCGGACAGGGGCAAGGGGGTGAGCAGTTCTTC.

The chain has TRBV4-1 and TRBJ2-3; a weak D match, TRBD2 (6 bases). The CDR3 sequence is 15 residues long. The V end was cut by 0 bases, the J end by 3 bases, with 10 bases between. Germline V gene sequence: CDR1 MGHRA, CDR2 YSYEKL. The CDR3 loop is CASSQDYGGTDTQYF. CDR3 DNA sequence: TGCGCCAGCAGCCAAGATTACGGGGGTACAGATACGCAGTATTTT.

CDR3 sequence reads: CASSRRADTEAFF. The CDR3 nucleotides read TGCGCCAGCTCCCGGAGGGCCGACACTGAAGCTTTCTTT. The rearrangement uses TRBV5-1 and TRBJ1-1; D is unclear. This CDR3 has 13 residues. Germline CDR1 SGHRS, CDR2 YFSETQ. V was shortened by 7 bases and J by 3 bases, with 13 bases between the two germline ends.

DNA of the CDR3: TGCAGCGTTAGACCAGCGGGAGGTGACACCGGGGAGCTGTTTTTT. Its translation: CSVRPAGGDTGELFF. This chain links TRBV29-1 with TRBJ2-2; 9 positions match TRBD2. Germline V gene sequence: CDR1 SQVTM, CDR2 ANQGSEA. V was pared by 5 bases and J by 3 bases, with 7 bases of the junction left unmatched. The CDR3 is 15 residues long.

The chain recombines TRBV30 with TRBJ1-1, with a possible D match to TRBD1 (5 bases). V lost 0 bases, J lost 10 bases, and 15 bases lay in between. This CDR3 has 13 amino acids. CDR1 and CDR2 from the germline V gene are GTSNPN and SVGIG (reference sequence). CDR3 nucleotide sequence: TGTGCCTGGAGTGTAATAGGGGATGAGGCAGCTTTCTTT. Encoded protein: CAWSVIGDEAAFF.

This clone has just a few counts. J is TRBJ2-2 and V is TRBV6-4; maybe TRBD1 (6 bases). CDR3 length: 14 amino acids. Trimming cost V 6 bases and J 3 bases, with 11 bases left between them. From germline, CDR1 is MRHNA and CDR2 SNTAGT. This CDR3 is CASSAGADTGELFF. The CDR3 region has the DNA TGTGCCAGCAGCGCAGGGGCGGACACCGGGGAGCTGTTTTTT.

This clone was counted only a few times. J is TRBJ1-6 and V is TRBV19; the match to TRBD1 covers 8 bases. V lost 6 bases, J lost 1 base, and 2 bases stayed unmatched. The CDR3 covers 15 residues. Germline V gene data show CDR1 as LNHDA and CDR2 as SQIVND (reference sequence). The CDR3 sequence is CASSQGASYNSPLHF. The CDR3 DNA is TGTGCCAGTAGCCAGGGGGCGTCCTATAATTCACCCCTCCACTTT.